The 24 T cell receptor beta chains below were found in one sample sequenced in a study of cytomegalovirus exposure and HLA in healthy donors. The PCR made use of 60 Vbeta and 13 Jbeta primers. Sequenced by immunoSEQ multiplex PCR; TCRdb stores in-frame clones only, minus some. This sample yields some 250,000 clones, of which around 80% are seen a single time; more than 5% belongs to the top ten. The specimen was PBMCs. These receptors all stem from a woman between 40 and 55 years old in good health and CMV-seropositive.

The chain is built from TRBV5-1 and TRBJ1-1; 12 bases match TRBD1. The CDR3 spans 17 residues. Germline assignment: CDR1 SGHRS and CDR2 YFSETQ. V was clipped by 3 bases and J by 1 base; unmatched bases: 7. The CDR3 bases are TGCGCCAGCAGCTCGACGGGACAGGGGGCATGGAACACTGAAGCTTTCTTT. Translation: CASSSTGQGAWNTEAFF.

CDR3 amino acids: CASSVAAGNTDTQYF. Here the CDR3 DNA reads TGTGCCAGCAGCGTAGCGGCAGGGAATACAGATACGCAGTATTTT. The genes are TRBV9 and TRBJ2-3; D is possibly TRBD1 (5 bases). The CDR3 is made up of 15 amino acids. CDR1 is SGDLS, CDR2 YYNGEE, per germline. The V end lost 0 bases, the J end lost 3 bases, and 11 bases lay between the germline ends.

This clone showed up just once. As DNA, the CDR3 is TGTGCCAGCAGCTTGGGGCAGGGGCCAGATACGCAGTATTTT. It is translated as CASSLGQGPDTQYF. The rearrangement joins TRBV5-8 to TRBJ2-3; the D gene is possibly TRBD1 (6 bases). This CDR3 region has 14 residues. Between the trimmed V and J ends, which lost 0 bases and 4 bases, there was a span of 9 bases. Germline CDR1 SGHTS, CDR2 YDEGEE.

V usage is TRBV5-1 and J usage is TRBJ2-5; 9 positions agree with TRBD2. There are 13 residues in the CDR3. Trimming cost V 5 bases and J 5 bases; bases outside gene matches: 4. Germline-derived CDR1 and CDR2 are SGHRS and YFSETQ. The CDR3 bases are TGCGCCAGCAGAGGGACTAGCTTTGAGACCCAGTACTTC. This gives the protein CASRGTSFETQYF.

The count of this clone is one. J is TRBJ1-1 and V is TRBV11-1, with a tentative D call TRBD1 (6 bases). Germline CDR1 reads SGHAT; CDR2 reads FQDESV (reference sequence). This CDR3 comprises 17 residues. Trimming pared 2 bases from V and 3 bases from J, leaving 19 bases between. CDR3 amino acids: CASSLNYRAAGDTEAFF. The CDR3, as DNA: TGTGCCAGCAGCTTAAATTACAGGGCCGCGGGGGACACTGAAGCTTTCTTT. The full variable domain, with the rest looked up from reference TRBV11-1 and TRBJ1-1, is EAEVAQSPRYKITEKSQAVAFWCDPISGHATLYWYRQILGQGPELLVQFQDESVVDDSQLPKDRFSAERLKGVDSTLKIQPAELGDSAMYLCASSLNYRAAGDTEAFFGQGTRLTVV.

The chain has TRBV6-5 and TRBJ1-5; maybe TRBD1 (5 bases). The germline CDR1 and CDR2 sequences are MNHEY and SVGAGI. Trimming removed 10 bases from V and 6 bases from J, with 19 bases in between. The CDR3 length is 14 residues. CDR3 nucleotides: TGTGCCACGAGAGCCGGGACTCTGGGTCAGCCCCAGCATTTT. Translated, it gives CATRAGTLGQPQHF.

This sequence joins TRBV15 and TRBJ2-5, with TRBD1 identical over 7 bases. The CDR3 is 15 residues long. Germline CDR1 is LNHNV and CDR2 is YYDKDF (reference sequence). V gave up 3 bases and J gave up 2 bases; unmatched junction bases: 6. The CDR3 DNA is TGTGCCACCAGCAGGAGCCCGGGACAGCAAGAGACCCAGTACTTC. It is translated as CATSRSPGQQETQYF.

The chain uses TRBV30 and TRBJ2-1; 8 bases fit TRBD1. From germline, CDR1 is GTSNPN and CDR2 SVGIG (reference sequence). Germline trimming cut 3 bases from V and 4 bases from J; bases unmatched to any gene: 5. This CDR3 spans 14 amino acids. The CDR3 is CAWSQGQAYNEQFF. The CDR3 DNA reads TGTGCCTGGAGCCAGGGACAGGCATACAATGAGCAGTTCTTC.

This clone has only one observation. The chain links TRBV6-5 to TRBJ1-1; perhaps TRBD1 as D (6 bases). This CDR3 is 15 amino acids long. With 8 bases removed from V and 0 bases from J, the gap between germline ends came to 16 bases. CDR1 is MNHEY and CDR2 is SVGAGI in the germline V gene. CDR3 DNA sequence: TGTGCCAGCCATGATCCAGGGGAGCTGAACACTGAAGCTTTCTTT. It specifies CASHDPGELNTEAFF.

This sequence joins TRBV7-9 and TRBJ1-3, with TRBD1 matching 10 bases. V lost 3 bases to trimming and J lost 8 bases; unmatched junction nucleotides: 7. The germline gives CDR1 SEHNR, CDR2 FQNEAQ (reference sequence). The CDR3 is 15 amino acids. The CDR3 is CASSLYGTGDHTIYF. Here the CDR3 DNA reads TGTGCCAGCAGCTTGTACGGGACAGGGGATCACACCATATATTTT.

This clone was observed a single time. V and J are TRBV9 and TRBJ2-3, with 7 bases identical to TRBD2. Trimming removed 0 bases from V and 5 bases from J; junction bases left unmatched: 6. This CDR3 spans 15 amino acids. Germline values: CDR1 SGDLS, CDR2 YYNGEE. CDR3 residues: CASSVVASGGDTQYF. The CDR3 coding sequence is TGTGCCAGCAGCGTAGTAGCGTCGGGGGGAGATACGCAGTATTTT.

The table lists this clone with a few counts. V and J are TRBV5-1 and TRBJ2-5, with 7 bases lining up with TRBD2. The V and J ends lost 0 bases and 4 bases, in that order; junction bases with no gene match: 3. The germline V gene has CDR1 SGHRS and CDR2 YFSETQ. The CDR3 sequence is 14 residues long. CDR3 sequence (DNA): TGCGCCAGCAGCTTGGTGGGGGGGACAGAGACCCAGTACTTC. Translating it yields CASSLVGGTETQYF.

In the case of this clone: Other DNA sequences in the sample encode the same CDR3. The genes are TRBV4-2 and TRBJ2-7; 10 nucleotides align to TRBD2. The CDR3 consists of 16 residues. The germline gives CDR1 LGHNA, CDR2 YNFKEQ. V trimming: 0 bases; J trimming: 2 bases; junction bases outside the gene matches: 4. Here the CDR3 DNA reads TGTGCCAGCAGCCAAGATAGTAGCGGGGGGACCTACGAGCAGTACTTC. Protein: CASSQDSSGGTYEQYF.

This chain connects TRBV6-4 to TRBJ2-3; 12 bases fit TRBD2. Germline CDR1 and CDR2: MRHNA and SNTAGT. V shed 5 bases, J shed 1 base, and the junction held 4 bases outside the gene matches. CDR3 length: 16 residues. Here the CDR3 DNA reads TGTGCCAGCAGTAGGTCTAGCGGGAGGGGCACAGATACGCAGTATTTT. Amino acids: CASSRSSGRGTDTQYF.

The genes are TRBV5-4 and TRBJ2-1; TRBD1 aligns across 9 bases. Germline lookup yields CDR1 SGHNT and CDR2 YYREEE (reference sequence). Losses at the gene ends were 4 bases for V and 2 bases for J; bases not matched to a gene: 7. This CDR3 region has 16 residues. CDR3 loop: CASSLGDRVTYNEQFF. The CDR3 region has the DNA TGTGCCAGCAGCCTGGGGGACAGGGTGACCTACAATGAGCAGTTCTTC. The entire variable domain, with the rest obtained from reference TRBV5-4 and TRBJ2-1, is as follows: ETGVTQSPTHLIKTRGQQVTLRCSSQSGHNTVSWYQQALGQGPQFIFQYYREEENGRGNFPPRFSGLQFPNYSSELNVNALELDDSALYLCASSLGDRVTYNEQFFGPGTRLTVL.

In DNA form, the CDR3 reads TGTGCCAGCAAAACGATGGACAGTCCTTACGAGCAGTACTTC. Its translation is CASKTMDSPYEQYF. The chain has TRBV5-6 and TRBJ2-7; a possible D gene is TRBD1 (6 bases). This CDR3 has 14 amino acids. Germline CDR1 SGHDT, CDR2 YYEEEE. With 6 bases removed from V and 4 bases from J, the gap between germline ends came to 17 bases. The full variable domain, rest sourced from reference TRBV5-6 and TRBJ2-7, is DAGVTQSPTHLIKTRGQQVTLRCSPKSGHDTVSWYQQALGQGPQFIFQYYEEEERQRGNFPDRFSGHQFPNYSSELNVNALLLGDSALYLCASKTMDSPYEQYFGPGTRLTVT.

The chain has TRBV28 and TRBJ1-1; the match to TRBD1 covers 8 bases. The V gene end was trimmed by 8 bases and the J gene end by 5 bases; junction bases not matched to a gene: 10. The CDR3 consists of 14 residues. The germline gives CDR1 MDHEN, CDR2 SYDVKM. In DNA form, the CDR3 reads TGTGCCAGCGAAGACAGGGGAATGGAGACTGAAGCTTTCTTT. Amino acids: CASEDRGMETEAFF.

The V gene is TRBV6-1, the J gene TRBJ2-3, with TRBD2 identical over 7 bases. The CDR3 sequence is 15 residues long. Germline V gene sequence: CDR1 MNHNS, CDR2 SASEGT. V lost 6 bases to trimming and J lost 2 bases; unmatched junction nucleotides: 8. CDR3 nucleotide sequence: TGTGCCAGCAGGAGGCAGGGACTATCCACAGATACGCAGTATTTT. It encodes CASRRQGLSTDTQYF.

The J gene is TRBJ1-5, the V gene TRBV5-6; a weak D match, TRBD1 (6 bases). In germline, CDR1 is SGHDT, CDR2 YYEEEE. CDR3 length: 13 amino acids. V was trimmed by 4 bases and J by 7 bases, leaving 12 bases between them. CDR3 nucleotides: TGTGCCAGCAGCGGGGGGCGGGGGCAGCCCCAGCATTTT. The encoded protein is CASSGGRGQPQHF.

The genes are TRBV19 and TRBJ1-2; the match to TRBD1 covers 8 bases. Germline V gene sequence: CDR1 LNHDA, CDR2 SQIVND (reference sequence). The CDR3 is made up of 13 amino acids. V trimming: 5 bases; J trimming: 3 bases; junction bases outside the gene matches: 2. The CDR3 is CASSPDRDYGYTF. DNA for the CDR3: TGTGCCAGTAGTCCGGACAGGGACTATGGCTACACCTTC.

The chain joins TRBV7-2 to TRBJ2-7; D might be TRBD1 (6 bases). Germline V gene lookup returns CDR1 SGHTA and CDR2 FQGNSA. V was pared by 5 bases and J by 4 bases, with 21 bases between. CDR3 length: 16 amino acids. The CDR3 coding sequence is TGTGCCAGCAGCCCCTCGCAGGGGTATCCTTTGTACGAGCAGTACTTC. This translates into CASSPSQGYPLYEQYF.

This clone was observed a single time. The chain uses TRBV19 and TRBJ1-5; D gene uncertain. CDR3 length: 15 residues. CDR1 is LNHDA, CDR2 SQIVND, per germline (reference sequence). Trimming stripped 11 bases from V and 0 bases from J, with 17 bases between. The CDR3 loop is CAAQALTFSNQPQHF. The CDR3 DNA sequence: TGTGCCGCTCAAGCGCTGACCTTTAGCAATCAGCCCCAGCATTTT.

This CDR3 reads CASSWTRAGAGKNIQYF. The CDR3 coding sequence is TGTGCCAGCAGCTGGACCCGTGCGGGAGCGGGTAAAAACATTCAGTACTTC. The J gene is TRBJ2-4, the V gene TRBV5-6; 7 bases agree with TRBD2. The junction had 13 bases not matched to a gene; V was cut back by 3 bases and J by 4 bases. The germline gives CDR1 SGHDT, CDR2 YYEEEE. The length of the CDR3 is 17 residues.

CDR3 sequence reads: CASRPGTENTGELFF. The CDR3 DNA reads as TGTGCCAGCAGACCCGGGACAGAGAACACCGGGGAGCTGTTTTTT. V usage is TRBV7-7 and J usage is TRBJ2-2; 7 bases are shared with TRBD1. The ends lost 6 bases at V and 1 base at J; junction bases unmatched: 5. The CDR3 has 15 residues. Germline V gene sequence: CDR1 SSHAT, CDR2 FNYEAQ (reference sequence).